The rows below give T cell receptor beta chains drawn from one sample of a study of Graves' ophthalmopathy and Graves' hyperthyroidism. TCRdb passed the multiplex PCR reads through MiXCR, listing each CDR3 protein once. Among 150,000 to 200,000 distinct CDR3 sequences listed, less than 45% were seen once. The specimen was peripheral blood. These receptors all come from a woman in her 40s with Graves' ophthalmopathy. Each CDR3 is given with its conserved first and last residue. Each record gives: V gene, J gene, CDR3 protein.

v_gene: TRBV12-3/TRBV12-4; j_gene: TRBJ1-1; CDR3aa: CASSTPAGGRTEAFF
v_gene: TRBV29-1; j_gene: TRBJ2-6; CDR3aa: CSVAEPGVGANVLTF
v_gene: TRBV7-2; j_gene: TRBJ1-5; CDR3aa: CASSLAGLSNQPQHF
v_gene: TRBV3-1; j_gene: TRBJ2-7; CDR3aa: CASSQEWGSDYEQYF
v_gene: TRBV11-2; j_gene: TRBJ1-6; CDR3aa: CASSSGTPGPYSPLHF
v_gene: TRBV6-5; j_gene: TRBJ2-6; CDR3aa: CASRIQGSGANVLTF
v_gene: TRBV19; j_gene: TRBJ1-6; CDR3aa: CASHQPGNYNSPLHF
v_gene: TRBV27; j_gene: TRBJ1-2; CDR3aa: CASSPNYYYGYTF
v_gene: TRBV12-3/TRBV12-4; j_gene: TRBJ2-2; CDR3aa: CASSSYRDRGRVGELFF
v_gene: TRBV11-2; j_gene: TRBJ1-2; CDR3aa: CASSSDSDYGYTF
v_gene: TRBV19; j_gene: TRBJ2-2; CDR3aa: CASSIEMASGIRTGELFF
v_gene: TRBV19; j_gene: TRBJ1-1; CDR3aa: CASSIYQGMNTEAFF
v_gene: TRBV28; j_gene: TRBJ1-2; CDR3aa: CASSFSRGLLVYTF
v_gene: TRBV20-1; j_gene: TRBJ2-7; CDR3aa: CSAKGTGSYEQYF
v_gene: TRBV7-2; j_gene: TRBJ1-2; CDR3aa: CASSLAGTGMSIYGYTF
v_gene: TRBV12-3/TRBV12-4; j_gene: TRBJ1-1; CDR3aa: CASCPGLNTEAFF
v_gene: TRBV29-1; j_gene: TRBJ1-1; CDR3aa: CSVLDRGRNTEAFF
v_gene: TRBV11-2; j_gene: TRBJ2-4; CDR3aa: CASSPGGNIQYF